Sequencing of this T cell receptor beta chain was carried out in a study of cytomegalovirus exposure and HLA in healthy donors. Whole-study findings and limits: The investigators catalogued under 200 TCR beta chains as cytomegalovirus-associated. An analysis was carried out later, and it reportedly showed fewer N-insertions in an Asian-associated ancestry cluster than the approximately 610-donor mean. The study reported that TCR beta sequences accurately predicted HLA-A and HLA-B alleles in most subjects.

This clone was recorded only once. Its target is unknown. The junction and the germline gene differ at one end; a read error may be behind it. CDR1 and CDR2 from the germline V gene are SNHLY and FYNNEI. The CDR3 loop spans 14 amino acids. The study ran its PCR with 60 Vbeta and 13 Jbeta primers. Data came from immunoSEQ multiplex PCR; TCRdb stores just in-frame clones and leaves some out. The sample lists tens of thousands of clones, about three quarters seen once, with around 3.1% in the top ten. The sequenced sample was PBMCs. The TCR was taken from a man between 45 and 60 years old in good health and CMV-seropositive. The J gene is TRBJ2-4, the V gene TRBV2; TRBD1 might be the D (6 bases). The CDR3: CASLSGQNKNSQYF. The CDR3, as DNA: TGTGCCAGCCTCAGCGGACAGAACAAAAACAGTCAGTACTTC.